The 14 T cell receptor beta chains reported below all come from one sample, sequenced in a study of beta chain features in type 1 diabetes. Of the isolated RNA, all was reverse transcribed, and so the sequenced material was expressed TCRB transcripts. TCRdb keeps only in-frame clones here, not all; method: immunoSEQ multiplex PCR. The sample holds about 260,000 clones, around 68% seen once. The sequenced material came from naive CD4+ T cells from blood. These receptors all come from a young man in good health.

The CDR3 loop reads CASSQEGASGRKFF. The CDR3 region has the DNA TGTGCCAGCAGCCAAGAGGGGGCTAGCGGGAGGAAGTTCTTC. The chain joins TRBV14 to TRBJ2-1; 11 nucleotides match TRBD2. In germline, CDR1 is SGHDN, CDR2 FVKESK. The junction had 6 bases not matched to a gene; V was cut back by 0 bases and J by 14 bases. This CDR3 is 14 amino acids long.

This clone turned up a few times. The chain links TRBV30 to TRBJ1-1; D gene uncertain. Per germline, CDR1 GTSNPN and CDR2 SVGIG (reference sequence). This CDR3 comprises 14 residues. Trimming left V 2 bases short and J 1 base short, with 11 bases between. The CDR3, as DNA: TGTGCCTGGAGTCTAGGACGGAGGAACACTGAAGCTTTCTTT. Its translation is CAWSLGRRNTEAFF.

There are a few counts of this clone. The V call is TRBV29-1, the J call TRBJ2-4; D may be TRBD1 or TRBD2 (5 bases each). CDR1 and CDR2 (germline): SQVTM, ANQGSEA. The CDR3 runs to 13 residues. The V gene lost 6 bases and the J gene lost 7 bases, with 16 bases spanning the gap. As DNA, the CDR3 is TGCAGCGTGGGGCCAAGACTAAGGAACATTCAGTACTTC. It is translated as CSVGPRLRNIQYF.

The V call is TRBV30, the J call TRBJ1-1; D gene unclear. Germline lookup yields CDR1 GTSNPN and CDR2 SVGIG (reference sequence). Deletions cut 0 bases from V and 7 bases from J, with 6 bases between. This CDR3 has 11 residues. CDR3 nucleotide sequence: TGTGCCTGGAGTGTACGGGATGAAGCTTTCTTT. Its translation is CAWSVRDEAFF.

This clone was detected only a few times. The CDR3: CASRGGPSINEQFF. The CDR3 region has the DNA TGTGCCAGCAGGGGAGGGCCCTCTATCAATGAGCAGTTCTTC. The chain has TRBV7-2 and TRBJ2-1, with 7 bases fitting TRBD2. The CDR3 length is 14 residues. The ends lost 6 bases at V and 6 bases at J; junction bases unmatched: 8. CDR1 is SGHTA and CDR2 is FQGNSA in the germline V gene.

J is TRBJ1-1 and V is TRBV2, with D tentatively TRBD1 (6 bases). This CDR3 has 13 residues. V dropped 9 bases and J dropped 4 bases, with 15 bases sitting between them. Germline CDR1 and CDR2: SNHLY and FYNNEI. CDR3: CARGTGLGTEAFF. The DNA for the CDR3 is TGTGCCAGAGGTACAGGGTTAGGCACTGAAGCTTTCTTT.

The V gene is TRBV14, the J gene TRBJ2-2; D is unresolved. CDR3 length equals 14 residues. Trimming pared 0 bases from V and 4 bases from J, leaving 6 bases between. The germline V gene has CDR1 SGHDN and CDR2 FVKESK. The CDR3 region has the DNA TGTGCCAGCAGCCAAGATTGGAGCACCGGGGAGCTGTTTTTT. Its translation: CASSQDWSTGELFF.

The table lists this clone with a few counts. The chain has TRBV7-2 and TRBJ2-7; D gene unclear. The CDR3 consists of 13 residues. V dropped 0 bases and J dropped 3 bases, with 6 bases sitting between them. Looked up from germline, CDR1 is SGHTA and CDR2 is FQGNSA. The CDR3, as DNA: TGTGCCAGCAGCTTAGCGGCTGTCTACGAGCAGTACTTC. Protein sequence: CASSLAAVYEQYF.

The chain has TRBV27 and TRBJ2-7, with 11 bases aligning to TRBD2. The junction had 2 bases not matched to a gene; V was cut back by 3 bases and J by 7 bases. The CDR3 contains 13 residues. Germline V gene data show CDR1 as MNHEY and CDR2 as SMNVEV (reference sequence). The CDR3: CASSFRLAGEQYF. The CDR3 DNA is TGTGCCAGCAGTTTCCGACTAGCGGGAGAGCAGTACTTC.

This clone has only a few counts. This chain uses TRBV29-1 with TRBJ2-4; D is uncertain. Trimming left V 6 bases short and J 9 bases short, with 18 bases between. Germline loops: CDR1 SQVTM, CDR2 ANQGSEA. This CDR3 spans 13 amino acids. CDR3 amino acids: CSVEPLLSSIQYF. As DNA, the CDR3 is TGCAGCGTCGAGCCCCTCTTATCTAGCATTCAGTACTTC.

The CDR3 region is CASGYPGQGASAVYF. The CDR3 coding sequence is TGTGCTAGTGGTTATCCGGGACAGGGGGCTTCCGCTGTATATTTT. The chain links TRBV12-5 to TRBJ1-3; 12 nucleotides match TRBD1. CDR3 length: 15 amino acids. V dropped 4 bases and J dropped 14; count of bases not matched to a gene: 12. The V gene's germline CDR1 is LGHNT and CDR2 FRNRAP.

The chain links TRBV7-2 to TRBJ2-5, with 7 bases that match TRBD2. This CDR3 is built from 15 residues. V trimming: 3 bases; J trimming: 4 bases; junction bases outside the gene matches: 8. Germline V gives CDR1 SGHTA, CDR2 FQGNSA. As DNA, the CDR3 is TGTGCCAGCAGCTTCAATCACGGGGGGAGAGAGACCCAGTACTTC. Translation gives CASSFNHGGRETQYF.

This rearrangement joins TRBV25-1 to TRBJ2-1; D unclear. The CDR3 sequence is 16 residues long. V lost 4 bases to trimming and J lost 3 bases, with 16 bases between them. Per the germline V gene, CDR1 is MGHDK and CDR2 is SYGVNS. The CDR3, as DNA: TGTGCCAGCAGTGCCCAAGGAACTCCCGGCTACAATGAGCAGTTCTTC. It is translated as CASSAQGTPGYNEQFF.

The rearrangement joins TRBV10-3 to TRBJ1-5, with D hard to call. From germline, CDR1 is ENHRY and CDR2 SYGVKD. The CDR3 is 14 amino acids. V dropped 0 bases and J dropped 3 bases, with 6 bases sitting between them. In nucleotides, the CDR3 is TGTGCCATCAGTGAGTCGGCTGCCAATCAGCCCCAGCATTTT. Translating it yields CAISESAANQPQHF.